Listed below are T cell receptor beta chains from one sample, sequenced in a study of PD-L1 blockade in urothelial cancer. Produced via immunoSEQ multiplex PCR; TCRdb's table is partial and in-frame only. This repertoire shows 45,000 to 50,000 clones, around 88% found once; its top ten account for about 4%. The source material was PBMCs, sampled around atezolizumab (anti-PD-L1) treatment. The source of these receptors is an elderly man with urothelial cancer. Both conserved end residues are part of each CDR3. D genes are given only for firm matches. Clone size is shown for a subset of rows, as once, few, many or a class of expanded clone.

CDR3 DNA: TGTGCCAGCAGATTGGTAGGGGCCGGGGAGCTGTTTTTT
CDR3 protein: CASRLVGAGELFF
J gene: TRBJ2-2
V gene: TRBV6-5
clone size: .
D gene: .

CDR3 DNA: TGTGCCAGCAGCGAGTACAGGGGCAAGGGGCGCGAGCAGTACTTC
CDR3 protein: CASSEYRGKGREQYF
J gene: TRBJ2-7
V gene: TRBV7-7
clone size: .
D gene: TRBD1

CDR3 DNA: TGTGCCAGCAGCTTAGGGACAGGGACCGGGGAGCTGTTTTTT
CDR3 protein: CASSLGTGTGELFF
J gene: TRBJ2-2
V gene: TRBV11-3
clone size: .
D gene: TRBD1

CDR3 DNA: TGCGCCAGCAGCCAAGCGGTGAACACTGAAGCTTTCTTT
CDR3 protein: CASSQAVNTEAFF
J gene: TRBJ1-1
V gene: TRBV4-1
clone size: .
D gene: .

CDR3 DNA: TGTGCCAGCAGTGTGGGAGGAAACACCGGGGAGCTGTTTTTT
CDR3 protein: CASSVGGNTGELFF
J gene: TRBJ2-2
V gene: TRBV6-1
clone size: once
D gene: .

CDR3 DNA: TGTGCCAGCAGCAAAAGAACGGTTGGCAGGGAAACAGATACGCAGTATTTT
CDR3 protein: CASSKRTVGRETDTQYF
J gene: TRBJ2-3
V gene: TRBV21-1
clone size: .
D gene: .

CDR3 DNA: TGTGCCTGGATACTCCCCGAGGGCAGGGGGCTTGGCTACACCTTC
CDR3 protein: CAWILPEGRGLGYTF
J gene: TRBJ1-2
V gene: TRBV30
clone size: .
D gene: TRBD1

CDR3 DNA: TGCGCCAGCAGCCAAGATTGGTCAGGGGTGACAGATACGCAGTATTTT
CDR3 protein: CASSQDWSGVTDTQYF
J gene: TRBJ2-3
V gene: TRBV4-3
clone size: .
D gene: .

CDR3 DNA: TGTGCCAGCAGTTACTCGACCGGAGGCAATCAGCCCCAGCATTTT
CDR3 protein: CASSYSTGGNQPQHF
J gene: TRBJ1-5
V gene: TRBV6-6
clone size: .
D gene: .

CDR3 DNA: TGTGCCAGCAGCTTAGTGAGGACAGGTGTCAGAGAGCAGTTCTTC
CDR3 protein: CASSLVRTGVREQFF
J gene: TRBJ2-1
V gene: TRBV7-2
clone size: .
D gene: TRBD1

CDR3 DNA: TGTGCCAGCAGTGAAGGTGTAGGGGGCCTCCGGCCCCAGCATTTT
CDR3 protein: CASSEGVGGLRPQHF
J gene: TRBJ1-5
V gene: TRBV2
clone size: .
D gene: TRBD1

CDR3 DNA: TGTGCCAGCAGCGGTCGACTAGCGGGCCCTAGCACAGATACGCAGTATTTT
CDR3 protein: CASSGRLAGPSTDTQYF
J gene: TRBJ2-3
V gene: TRBV7-2
clone size: once
D gene: TRBD2

CDR3 DNA: TGTGCCAGCAGCTTAAGGCTGGACAGTAATGAAAAACTGTTTTTT
CDR3 protein: CASSLRLDSNEKLFF
J gene: TRBJ1-4
V gene: TRBV11-2
clone size: .
D gene: .